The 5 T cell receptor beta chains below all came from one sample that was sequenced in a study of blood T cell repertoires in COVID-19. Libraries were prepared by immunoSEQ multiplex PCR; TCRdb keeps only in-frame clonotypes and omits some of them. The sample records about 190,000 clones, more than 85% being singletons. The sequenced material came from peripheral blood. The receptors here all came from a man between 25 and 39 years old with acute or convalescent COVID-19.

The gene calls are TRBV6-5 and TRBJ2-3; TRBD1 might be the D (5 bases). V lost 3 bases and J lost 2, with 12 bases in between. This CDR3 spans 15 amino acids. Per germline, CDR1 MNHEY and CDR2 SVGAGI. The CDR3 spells CASSYGQPLTDTQYF. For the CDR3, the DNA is TGTGCCAGCAGTTATGGACAACCACTCACAGATACGCAGTATTTT.

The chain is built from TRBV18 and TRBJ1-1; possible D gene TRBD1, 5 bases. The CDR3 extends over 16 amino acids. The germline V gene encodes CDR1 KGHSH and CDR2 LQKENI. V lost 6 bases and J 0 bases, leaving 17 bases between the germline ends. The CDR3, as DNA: TGTGCCAGCTCGCCGCCGGGACGGACTATGAACACTGAAGCTTTCTTT. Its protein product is CASSPPGRTMNTEAFF.

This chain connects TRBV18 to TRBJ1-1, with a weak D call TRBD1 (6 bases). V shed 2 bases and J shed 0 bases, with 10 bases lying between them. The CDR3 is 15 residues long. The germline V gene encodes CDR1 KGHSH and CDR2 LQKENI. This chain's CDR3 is CASSPNRDMNTEAFF. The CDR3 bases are TGTGCCAGCTCACCAAACAGGGACATGAACACTGAAGCTTTCTTT.

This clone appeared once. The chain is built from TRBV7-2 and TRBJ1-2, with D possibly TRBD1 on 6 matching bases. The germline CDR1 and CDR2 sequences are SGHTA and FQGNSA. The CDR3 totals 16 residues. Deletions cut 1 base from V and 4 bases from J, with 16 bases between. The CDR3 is CASSLGPGHKAYGYTF. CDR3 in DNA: TGTGCCAGCAGCTTAGGGCCGGGACATAAAGCCTATGGCTACACCTTC.

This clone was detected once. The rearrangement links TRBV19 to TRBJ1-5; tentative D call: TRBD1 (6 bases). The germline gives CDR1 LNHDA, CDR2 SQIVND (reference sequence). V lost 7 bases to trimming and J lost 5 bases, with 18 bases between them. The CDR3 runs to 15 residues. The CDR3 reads CASTTGPGAYQPQHF. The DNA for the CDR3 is TGTGCCAGTACCACGGGCCCAGGGGCTTATCAGCCCCAGCATTTT.